A selection of T cell receptor beta chains follows, all from one sample in a study of cytotoxic CD8 clonotypes in ibrutinib-treated CLL. Here immunoSEQ multiplex PCR was the method, and the copy in TCRdb shows in-frame clones only, minus some. The data hold about 200,000 clones, with roughly three quarters observed a single time. Sequencing was performed on PBMCs, taken after 12 months of ibrutinib treatment. The receptors derive from a human donor with chronic lymphocytic leukemia. Both conserved end residues are part of each CDR3. The D gene is left open where the match is weak. Clone size appears in some rows only: once, few, many, or a class for an expanded clone.

clone_size | j_call | v_call | d_call | cdr3_nt | cdr3_aa
- | TRBJ2-1 | TRBV6-5 | - | TGTGCCAGCCGAGGGTCGTACAATGAGCAGTTCTTC | CASRGSYNEQFF
- | TRBJ2-7 | TRBV4-2 | - | TGTGCCAGCAGCCCGGGACAATACTACGAGCAGTACTTC | CASSPGQYYEQYF
- | TRBJ2-7 | TRBV18 | - | TGTGCCAGCTCACCCCGGGGTACCTACGAGCAGTACTTC | CASSPRGTYEQYF
- | TRBJ2-7 | TRBV25-1 | TRBD2 | TGTGCCAGCAGTGAACTCAAGCGGGGGGTATGGGAGCAGTACTTC | CASSELKRGVWEQYF
- | TRBJ2-4 | TRBV2 | TRBD2 | TGTGCCAGCAGACGCGGGACTAGCAAATCCAAAAACATTCAGTACTTC | CASRRGTSKSKNIQYF
- | TRBJ1-1 | TRBV6-5 | - | TGTGCCAGCAGTGGGCCTTGGGGGACTGAAGCTTTCTTT | CASSGPWGTEAFF
few | TRBJ2-7 | TRBV5-1 | TRBD1 | TGCGCCAGCAGACCAGGACAGGGTCAATCCTACGAGCAGTACTTC | CASRPGQGQSYEQYF
- | TRBJ2-1 | TRBV27 | TRBD2 | TGTGCCAGCAGTTTATCGACGGGACTAGTAAACAATGAGCAGTTCTTC | CASSLSTGLVNNEQFF
- | TRBJ2-7 | TRBV7-9 | - | TGTGCCAGCAGCTCCTGGGGGGGGCGCGCCTACGAGCAGTACTTC | CASSSWGGRAYEQYF
few | TRBJ2-5 | TRBV14 | TRBD2 | TGTGCCAGCAGCCAAGGTCAAGCGGGAGTAGAGACCCAGTACTTC | CASSQGQAGVETQYF
- | TRBJ1-1 | TRBV10-1 | - | TGCGCCAGCAGTAGGGAGGGCTCCTCAGCTTTCTTT | CASSREGSSAFF
- | TRBJ2-7 | TRBV2 | - | TGTGCCAGCAGTGACGGGACCACCTACGAGCAGTACTTC | CASSDGTTYEQYF
- | TRBJ2-7 | TRBV29-1 | - | TGCAGCGTTGAAGGGAGGTTGGCCCACGAGCAGTACTTC | CSVEGRLAHEQYF
- | TRBJ1-5 | TRBV7-3 | TRBD1 | TGTGCCAGCGAACCCACAGGGGACCATAGCAATCAGCCCCAGCATTTT | CASEPTGDHSNQPQHF
- | TRBJ1-2 | TRBV19 | - | TGTGCCAGTAGTATATCGTCGAACCTCTATGGCTACACCTTC | CASSISSNLYGYTF
many | TRBJ1-4 | TRBV10-1 | TRBD1 | TGCGCCAGCACGGGACAGGGGCCCTCCAACGAAAAACTGTTTTTT | CASTGQGPSNEKLFF
- | TRBJ1-4 | TRBV7-6 | - | TGTGCCAGCACCATGACGGTAGAGGGTGAAAAACTGTTTTTT | CASTMTVEGEKLFF
- | TRBJ2-7 | TRBV2 | TRBD2 | TGTGCCAGCAGGATGACTAGCGGGAGGGCCCGGCAGAGTTACGAGCAGTACTTC | CASRMTSGRARQSYEQYF
- | TRBJ1-2 | TRBV28 | - | TGTGCCAGCAGTTTCCCTGACAGATACTATGGCTACACCTTC | CASSFPDRYYGYTF
once | TRBJ2-5 | TRBV5-4 | - | TGTGCCAGCAGCTTGGTGGCCAAGCAAGAGACCCAGTACTTC | CASSLVAKQETQYF
- | TRBJ2-7 | TRBV5-1 | - | TGCGCCAGCAGCTTGGGTGAATTCTCCTACGAGCAGTACTTC | CASSLGEFSYEQYF
- | TRBJ1-5 | TRBV6-6 | TRBD1 | TGTGCCAGCACCGAGGGACAGGGGGCGGTTCAGCCCCAGCATTTT | CASTEGQGAVQPQHF
once | TRBJ2-3 | TRBV28 | TRBD2 | TGTGCCAGCAGCCCAATAAGGACTAGCGGGACGGCGCAGTATTTT | CASSPIRTSGTAQYF
- | TRBJ2-7 | TRBV4-2 | - | TGTGCCAGCAGCCAAGAAACACAGGCGTACTCCTACGAGCAGTACTTC | CASSQETQAYSYEQYF
- | TRBJ2-7 | TRBV7-9 | TRBD1 | TGTGCCAGCAGCTTGGCAGGGGGAGATAAGCAGTACTTC | CASSLAGGDKQYF
- | TRBJ1-5 | TRBV18 | - | TGTGCCAGCTCGCCGGGCTCCCAAGGGAGTCAGCCCCAGCATTTT | CASSPGSQGSQPQHF
- | TRBJ2-2 | TRBV4-1 | - | TGCGCCAGCAGCCAAGTCTCCCCCGATGTGAGCGGGGAGCTGTTTTTT | CASSQVSPDVSGELFF
- | TRBJ2-2 | TRBV6-5 | - | TGTGCCAGCAGGGGATGGGCCGGGGAGCTGTTTTTT | CASRGWAGELFF
once | TRBJ2-2 | TRBV7-9 | - | TGTGCCAGCACCCGTGGTTTGCGGGAAAGCGGGGAGCTGTTTTTT | CASTRGLRESGELFF
- | TRBJ2-2 | TRBV5-1 | TRBD1 | TGCGCCAGCAGAAAGGGACAGACCGGGGAGCTGTTTTTT | CASRKGQTGELFF
- | TRBJ1-1 | TRBV27 | - | TGTGCCAGCAATGAGGGGATGAACACTGAAGCTTTCTTT | CASNEGMNTEAFF
- | TRBJ2-2 | TRBV5-1 | TRBD2 | TGCGCCAGCAGCGAGGATTACTGGGAACTAGCGGACACCGGGGAGCTGTTTTTT | CASSEDYWELADTGELFF
- | TRBJ2-1 | TRBV27 | TRBD1 | TGTGCCAGTAGGACAGGGGAGAACTACAATGAGCAGTTCTTC | CASRTGENYNEQFF
- | TRBJ2-2 | TRBV10-3 | - | TGTGCCATCAGTGTGGGCAGGGTAGAGGCCGGGGAGCTGTTTTTT | CAISVGRVEAGELFF
- | TRBJ1-2 | TRBV18 | - | TGTGCCAGCTCACCACCTAACCGCCCCCAGACAGGCTATGGCTACACCTTC | CASSPPNRPQTGYGYTF
- | TRBJ1-6 | TRBV21-1 | - | TGTGCCAGCAGCAAAACGGACCCCGAGGTGGAGTCACCCCTCCACTTT | CASSKTDPEVESPLHF
- | TRBJ2-7 | TRBV4-1 | - | TGCGCCAGCAGCCCCCTCCTTTCTCTGTTCTCCTACGAGCAGTACTTC | CASSPLLSLFSYEQYF
- | TRBJ2-7 | TRBV7-9 | - | TGTGCCAGCGTGGAGGCGGGATACTTCGAGCAGTACTTC | CASVEAGYFEQYF
- | TRBJ1-1 | TRBV5-4 | - | TGTGCCAGCAGCTTGGGCCCCGGGCTTGACACTGAAGCTTTCTTT | CASSLGPGLDTEAFF
- | TRBJ2-3 | TRBV18 | - | TGTGCCAGCTCACCTCTACCAAACGGGGATACGCAGTATTTT | CASSPLPNGDTQYF
- | TRBJ1-5 | TRBV5-1 | - | TGCGCCAGCAGCTTGGACGGAAATAGCAATCAGCCCCAGCATTTT | CASSLDGNSNQPQHF
- | TRBJ2-7 | TRBV6-5 | - | TGTGCCAGCAGTTACTCATGGGGCCTGGGGACCTACGAGCAGTACTTC | CASSYSWGLGTYEQYF
- | TRBJ2-2 | TRBV7-9 | TRBD2 | TGTGCCACGGGGGGACGGTCGAACACCGGGGAGCTGTTTTTT | CATGGRSNTGELFF
once | TRBJ2-7 | TRBV14 | TRBD2 | TGTGCCAGCAGCCCCCCGGGACTACCTCGCGGCGAGCAGTACTTC | CASSPPGLPRGEQYF
few | TRBJ1-6 | TRBV18 | TRBD1 | TGTGCCAGCTCACGAGCGGGACAGGGGGACTCACCCCTCCACTTT | CASSRAGQGDSPLHF
- | TRBJ2-5 | TRBV7-2 | - | TGTGCCAGCAGCCGACCGCGGACCGAAGAGACCCAGTACTTC | CASSRPRTEETQYF
- | TRBJ2-5 | TRBV5-1 | TRBD2 | TGCGCCAGCAGCTTCGGAGCGGGAGGGCTGGGGGAGACCCAGTACTTC | CASSFGAGGLGETQYF
- | TRBJ2-1 | TRBV10-1 | - | TGCGCCAGCAGTGAGAATAGGCTCTACAATGAGCAGTTCTTC | CASSENRLYNEQFF
once | TRBJ1-5 | TRBV2 | - | TGTGCCAGCAGTGACGGGGGCAGGGTGGCCGTTAGTCAGCCCCAGCATTTT | CASSDGGRVAVSQPQHF